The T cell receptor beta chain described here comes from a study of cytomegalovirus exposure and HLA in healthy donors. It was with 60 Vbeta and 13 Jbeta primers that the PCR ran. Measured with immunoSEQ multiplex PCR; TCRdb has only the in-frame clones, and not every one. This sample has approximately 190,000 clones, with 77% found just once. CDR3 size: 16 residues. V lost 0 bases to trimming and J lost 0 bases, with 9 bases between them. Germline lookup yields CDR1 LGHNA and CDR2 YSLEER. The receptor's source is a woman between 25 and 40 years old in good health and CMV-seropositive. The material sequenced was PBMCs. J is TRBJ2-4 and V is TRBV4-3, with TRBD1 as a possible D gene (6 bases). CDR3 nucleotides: TGCGCCAGCAGCCAAGAGACAGGAATAGCCAAAAACATTCAGTACTTC. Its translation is CASSQETGIAKNIQYF.